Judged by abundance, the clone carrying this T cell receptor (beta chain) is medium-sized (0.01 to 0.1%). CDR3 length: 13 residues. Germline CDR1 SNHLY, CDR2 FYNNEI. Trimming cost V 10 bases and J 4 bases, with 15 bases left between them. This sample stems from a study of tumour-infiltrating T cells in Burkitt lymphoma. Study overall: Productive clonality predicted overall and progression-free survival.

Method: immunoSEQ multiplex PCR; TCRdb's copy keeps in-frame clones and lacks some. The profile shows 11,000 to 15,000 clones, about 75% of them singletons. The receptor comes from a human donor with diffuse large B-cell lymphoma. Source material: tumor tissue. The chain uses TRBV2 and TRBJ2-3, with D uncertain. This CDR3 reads CATYDTLADTQYF. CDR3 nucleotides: TGTGCCACGTACGACACTCTCGCAGATACGCAGTATTTT.